This T cell receptor beta chain emerged from a study of cytomegalovirus exposure and HLA in healthy donors. General study results and limits: Later on, a genetic analysis was performed. It linked a missense variant in DCLRE1C with V- and J-gene trimming of TCR beta. Later analysis placed DRB1 highest and HLA-C lowest in TCR association rates, which differed by HLA locus.

V lost 1 base to trimming and J lost 1 base, with 10 bases between them. Germline assignment: CDR1 SGHAT and CDR2 FQNNGV. CDR3 length: 15 amino acids. Notes on this clone: Antigen: not known.

The study ran its PCR with 60 Vbeta and 13 Jbeta primers. The data were produced by immunoSEQ multiplex PCR, yet TCRdb's version contains in-frame clones alone and is incomplete. The sample consists of about 170,000 clones, over 65% of them appearing once. The source material was PBMCs. The V gene is TRBV11-2, the J gene TRBJ1-1, with D maybe TRBD1 (6 bases). The TCR originated in a female donor in good health and CMV-seronegative. The CDR3: CASSLGGGPNTEAFF. The CDR3 DNA sequence: TGTGCCAGCAGCTTAGGGGGGGGCCCGAACACTGAAGCTTTCTTT.